The T cell receptor beta chain described here comes from a study of post-analysis software for immune sequencing data. Points from the study as a whole: About 5 TRBV segments, including TRBV5-6, TRBV5-1 and TRBV20-1, were more frequent in patients than controls.

Sequencing libraries made from TCR beta cDNA carried unique molecular identifiers. From the PCR reads, TCRdb called clonotypes with MiXCR, one entry per CDR3 protein. Of about 400,000 distinct CDR3 sequences in the sample, roughly 35% were seen once. This clonotype appeared a few times. Its matching antigen is unknown. V was shortened by 4 bases and J by 6 bases, with 10 bases between the two germline ends. This CDR3 has 13 amino acids. Sequencing was carried out using blood. This TCR came from a girl aged 5-17 years with multiple sclerosis. The V gene is TRBV12-3 or TRBV12-4, the J gene TRBJ1-5, with D hard to call. The CDR3 sequence: CASSSASSQPQHF. The CDR3 nucleotides are TGTGCCAGCAGTTCCGCATCGTCTCAGCCCCAGCATTTT.